This T cell receptor beta chain was sequenced during a study of T cells in Graves' hyperthyroidism and ophthalmopathy. Trimming at V came to 3 bases and at J to 4 bases, leaving 12 bases not matched to a gene. CDR1 and CDR2 (germline): MGHRA, YSYEKL. The CDR3 contains 18 residues. This clonotype was seen more than once but under ten times. Amplification of TCR beta CDR3 regions was performed using RNA transcripts as template. A set of HTBI primers served as the primers for a first-round RT-PCR of the TCR CDR3. MiXCR, run by TCRdb on the multiplex PCR reads, gives a single entry per CDR3 protein. The sample contains 500,000 to 750,000 distinct CDR3 sequences, more than 45% of which appear only once.

Sequencing was performed on peripheral blood or thyroid tissue (not recorded which). This receptor was identified in a woman younger than 30 with Graves' hyperthyroidism. This sequence joins TRBV4-1 and TRBJ2-7; 13 nucleotides match TRBD2. The CDR3 region is CASSHFFSRLAGGYEQYF. The CDR3 DNA sequence: TGCGCCAGCAGCCATTTCTTTTCGCGACTAGCGGGAGGTTACGAGCAGTACTTC.